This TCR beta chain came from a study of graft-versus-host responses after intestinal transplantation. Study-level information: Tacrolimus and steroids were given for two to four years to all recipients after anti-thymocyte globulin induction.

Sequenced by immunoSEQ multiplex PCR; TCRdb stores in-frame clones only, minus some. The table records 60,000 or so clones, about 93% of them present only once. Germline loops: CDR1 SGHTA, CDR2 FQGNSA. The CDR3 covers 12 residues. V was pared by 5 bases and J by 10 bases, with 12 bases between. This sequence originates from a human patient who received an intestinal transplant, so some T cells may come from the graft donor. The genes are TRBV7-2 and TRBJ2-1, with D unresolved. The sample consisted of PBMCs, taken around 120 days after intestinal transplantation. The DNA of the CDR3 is TGTGCCAGCAGCGCGGATTGGGGAGAGCAGTTCTTC. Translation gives CASSADWGEQFF.